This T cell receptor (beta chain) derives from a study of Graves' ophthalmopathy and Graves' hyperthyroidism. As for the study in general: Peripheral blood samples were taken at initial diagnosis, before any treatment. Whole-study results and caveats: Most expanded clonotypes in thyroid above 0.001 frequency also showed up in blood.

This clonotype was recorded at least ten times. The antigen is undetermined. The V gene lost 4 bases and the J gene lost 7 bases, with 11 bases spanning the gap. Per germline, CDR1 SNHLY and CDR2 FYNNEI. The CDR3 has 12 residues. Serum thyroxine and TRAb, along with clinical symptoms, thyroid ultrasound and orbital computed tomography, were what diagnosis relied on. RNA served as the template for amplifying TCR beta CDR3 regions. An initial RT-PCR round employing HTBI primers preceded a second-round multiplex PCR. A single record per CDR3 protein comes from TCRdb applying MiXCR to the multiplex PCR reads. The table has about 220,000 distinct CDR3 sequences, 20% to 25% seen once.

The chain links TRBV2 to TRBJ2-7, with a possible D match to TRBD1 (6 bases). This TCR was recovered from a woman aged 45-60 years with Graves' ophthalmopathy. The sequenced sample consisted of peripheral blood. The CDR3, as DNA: TGTGCCAGCAGTGGGGACACCCTAGAGCAGTACTTC. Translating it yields CASSGDTLEQYF.